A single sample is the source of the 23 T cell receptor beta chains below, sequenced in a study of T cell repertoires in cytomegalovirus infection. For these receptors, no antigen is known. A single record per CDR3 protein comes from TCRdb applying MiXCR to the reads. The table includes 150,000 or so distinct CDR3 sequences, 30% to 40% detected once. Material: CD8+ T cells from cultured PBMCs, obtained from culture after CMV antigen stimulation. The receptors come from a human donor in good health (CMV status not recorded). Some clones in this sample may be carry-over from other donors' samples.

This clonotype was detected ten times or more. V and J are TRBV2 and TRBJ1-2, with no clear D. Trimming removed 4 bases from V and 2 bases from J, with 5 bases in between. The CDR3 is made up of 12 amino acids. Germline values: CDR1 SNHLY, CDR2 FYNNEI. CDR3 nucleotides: TGTGCCAGCAGTGGCGGCAACTATGGCTACACCTTC. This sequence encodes CASSGGNYGYTF.

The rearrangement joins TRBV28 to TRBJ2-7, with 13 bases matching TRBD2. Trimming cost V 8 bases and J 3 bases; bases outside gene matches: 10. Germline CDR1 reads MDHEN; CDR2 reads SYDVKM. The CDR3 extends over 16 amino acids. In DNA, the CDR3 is TGTGCCAGCGCGGGACTAGCGGGGCTTTTGATCTACGAGCAGTACTTC. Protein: CASAGLAGLLIYEQYF.

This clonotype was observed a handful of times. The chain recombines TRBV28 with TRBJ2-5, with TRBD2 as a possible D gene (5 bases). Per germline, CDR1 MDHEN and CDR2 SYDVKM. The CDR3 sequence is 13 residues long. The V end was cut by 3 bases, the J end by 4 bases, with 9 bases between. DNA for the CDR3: TGTGCCAGCAGTTTTTCTGAGGGAGAGACCCAGTACTTC. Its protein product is CASSFSEGETQYF.

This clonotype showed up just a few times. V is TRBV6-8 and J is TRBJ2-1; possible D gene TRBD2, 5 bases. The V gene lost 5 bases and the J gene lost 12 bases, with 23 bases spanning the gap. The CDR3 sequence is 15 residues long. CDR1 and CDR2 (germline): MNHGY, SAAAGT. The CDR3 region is CASSQEWRVGRLQFF. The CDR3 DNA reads TGTGCCAGCAGTCAAGAGTGGCGGGTCGGGCGATTGCAGTTCTTC.

DNA for the CDR3: TGTGCCACCCTACAGGGGGGTTCCTACAATGAGCAGTTCTTC. It specifies CATLQGGSYNEQFF. V and J are TRBV2 and TRBJ2-1, with 8 bases identical to TRBD1. Germline V gene sequence: CDR1 SNHLY, CDR2 FYNNEI. The V and J ends lost 10 bases and 1 base, in that order; junction bases with no gene match: 6. This CDR3 is built from 14 residues.

CDR3 sequence (DNA): TGTGCCAGCAGAGGGGGGCCGAGCTCCTACAATGAGCAGTTCTTC. Translation: CASRGGPSSYNEQFF. V and J are TRBV6-5 and TRBJ2-1; either TRBD1 or TRBD2 may fit D (6 bases each). This CDR3 spans 15 amino acids. Germline V gene data show CDR1 as MNHEY and CDR2 as SVGAGI. Deletions cut 6 bases from V and 0 bases from J, with 12 bases between.

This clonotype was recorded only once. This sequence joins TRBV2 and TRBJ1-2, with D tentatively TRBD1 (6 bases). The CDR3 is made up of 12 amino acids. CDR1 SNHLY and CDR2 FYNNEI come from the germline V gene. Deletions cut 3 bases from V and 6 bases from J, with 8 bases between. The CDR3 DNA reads TGTGCCAGCAGTGATGAGGGGGATGGCTACACCTTC. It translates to CASSDEGDGYTF.

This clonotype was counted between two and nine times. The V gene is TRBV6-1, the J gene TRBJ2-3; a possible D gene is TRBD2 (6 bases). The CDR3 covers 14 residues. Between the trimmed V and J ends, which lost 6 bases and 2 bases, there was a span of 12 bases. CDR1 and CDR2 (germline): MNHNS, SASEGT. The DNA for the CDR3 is TGTGCCAGCAGCTCGGGACTCTACACAGATACGCAGTATTTT. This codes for CASSSGLYTDTQYF.

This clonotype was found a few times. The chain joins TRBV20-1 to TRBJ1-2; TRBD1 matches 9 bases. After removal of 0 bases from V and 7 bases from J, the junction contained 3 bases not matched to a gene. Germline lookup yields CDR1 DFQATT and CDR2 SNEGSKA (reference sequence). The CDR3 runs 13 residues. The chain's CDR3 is CSARDPGQGGYTF. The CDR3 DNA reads TGCAGTGCTAGAGACCCGGGACAGGGTGGCTACACCTTC.

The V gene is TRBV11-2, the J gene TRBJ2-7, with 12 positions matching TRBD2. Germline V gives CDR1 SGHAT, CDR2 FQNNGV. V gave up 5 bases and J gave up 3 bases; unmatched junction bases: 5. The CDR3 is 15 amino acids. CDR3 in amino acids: CASSPTSGGFYEQYF. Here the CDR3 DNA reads TGTGCCAGCAGCCCGACTAGCGGGGGCTTCTACGAGCAGTACTTC. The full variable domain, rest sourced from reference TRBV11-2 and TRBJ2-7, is EAGVAQSPRYKIIEKRQSVAFWCNPISGHATLYWYQQILGQGPKLLIQFQNNGVVDDSQLPKDRFSAERLKGVDSTLKIQPAKLEDSAVYLCASSPTSGGFYEQYFGPGTRLTVT.

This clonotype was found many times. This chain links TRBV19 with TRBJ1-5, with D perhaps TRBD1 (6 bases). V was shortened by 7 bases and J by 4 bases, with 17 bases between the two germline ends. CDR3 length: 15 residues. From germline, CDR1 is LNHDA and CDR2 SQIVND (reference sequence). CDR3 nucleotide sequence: TGTGCCAGTAACTCGCTCGGGACACTTAATCAGCCCCAGCATTTT. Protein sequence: CASNSLGTLNQPQHF.

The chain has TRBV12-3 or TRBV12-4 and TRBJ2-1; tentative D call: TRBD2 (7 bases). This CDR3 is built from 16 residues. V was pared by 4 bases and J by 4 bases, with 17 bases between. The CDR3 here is CASSSGEGTDYNEQFF. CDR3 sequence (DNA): TGTGCCAGCAGTTCAGGGGAGGGGACCGATTACAATGAGCAGTTCTTC.

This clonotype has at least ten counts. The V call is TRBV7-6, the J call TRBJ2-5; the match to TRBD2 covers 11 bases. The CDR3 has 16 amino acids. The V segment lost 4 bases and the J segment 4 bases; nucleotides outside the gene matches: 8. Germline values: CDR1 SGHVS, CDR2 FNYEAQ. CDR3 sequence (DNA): TGTGCCAGCAGCTGGCTAGCGGGGGGTCTTGGAGAGACCCAGTACTTC. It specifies CASSWLAGGLGETQYF.

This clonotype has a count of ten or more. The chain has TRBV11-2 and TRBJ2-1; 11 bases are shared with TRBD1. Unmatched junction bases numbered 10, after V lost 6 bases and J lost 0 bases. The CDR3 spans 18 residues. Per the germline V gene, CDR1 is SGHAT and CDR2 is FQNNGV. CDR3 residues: CASSFTGTGGFSYNEQFF. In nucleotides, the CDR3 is TGTGCCAGCAGTTTCACCGGGACAGGGGGATTCTCCTACAATGAGCAGTTCTTC.

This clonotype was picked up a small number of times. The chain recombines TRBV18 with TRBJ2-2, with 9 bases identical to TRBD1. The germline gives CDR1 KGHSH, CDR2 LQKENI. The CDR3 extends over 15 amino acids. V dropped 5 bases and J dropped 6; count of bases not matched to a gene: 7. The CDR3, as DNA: TGTGCCAGCTCAACCGGGACAGGGACGTCCGGGGAGCTGTTTTTT. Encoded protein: CASSTGTGTSGELFF.

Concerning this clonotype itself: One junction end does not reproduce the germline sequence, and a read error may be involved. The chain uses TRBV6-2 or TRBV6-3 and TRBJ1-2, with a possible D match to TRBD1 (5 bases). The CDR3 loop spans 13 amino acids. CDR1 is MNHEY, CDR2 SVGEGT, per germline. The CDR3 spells CASSYGGDYGHTF. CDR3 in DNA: TGTGCCAGCAGTTACGGGGGAGACTATGGCCACACCTTC.

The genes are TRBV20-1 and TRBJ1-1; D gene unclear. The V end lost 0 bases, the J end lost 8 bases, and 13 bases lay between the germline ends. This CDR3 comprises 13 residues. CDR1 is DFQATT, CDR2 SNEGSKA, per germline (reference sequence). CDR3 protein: CSARDHALVEAFF. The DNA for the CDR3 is TGCAGTGCTAGAGATCACGCCTTGGTAGAAGCTTTCTTT.

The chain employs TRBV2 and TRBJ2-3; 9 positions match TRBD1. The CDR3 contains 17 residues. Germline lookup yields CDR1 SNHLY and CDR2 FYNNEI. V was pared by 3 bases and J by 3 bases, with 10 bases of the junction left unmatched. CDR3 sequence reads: CASSEALRDRVTDTQYF. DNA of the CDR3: TGTGCCAGCAGTGAGGCCCTCCGGGACAGGGTGACAGATACGCAGTATTTT.

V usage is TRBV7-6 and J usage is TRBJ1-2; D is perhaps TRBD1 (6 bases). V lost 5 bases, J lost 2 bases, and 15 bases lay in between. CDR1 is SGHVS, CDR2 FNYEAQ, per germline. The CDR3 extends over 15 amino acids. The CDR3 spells CASSPGQLLNYGYTF. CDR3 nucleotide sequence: TGTGCCAGCAGCCCTGGACAGCTCCTAAACTATGGCTACACCTTC.

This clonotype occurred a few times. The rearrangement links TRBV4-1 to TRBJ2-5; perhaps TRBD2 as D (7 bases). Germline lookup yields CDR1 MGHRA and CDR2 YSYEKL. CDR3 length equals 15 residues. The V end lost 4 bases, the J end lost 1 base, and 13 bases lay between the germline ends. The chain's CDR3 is CASSPWGGPQETQYF. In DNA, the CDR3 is TGCGCCAGCAGCCCCTGGGGGGGGCCCCAAGAGACCCAGTACTTC.

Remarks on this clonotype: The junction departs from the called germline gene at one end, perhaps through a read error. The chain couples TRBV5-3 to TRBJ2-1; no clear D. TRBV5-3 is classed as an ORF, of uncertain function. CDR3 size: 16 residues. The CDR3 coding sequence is TGTGCCAGCAGCTACGCGCTGGACGCAACCTACAATGAGCAGTTCTTC. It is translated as CASSYALDATYNEQFF.

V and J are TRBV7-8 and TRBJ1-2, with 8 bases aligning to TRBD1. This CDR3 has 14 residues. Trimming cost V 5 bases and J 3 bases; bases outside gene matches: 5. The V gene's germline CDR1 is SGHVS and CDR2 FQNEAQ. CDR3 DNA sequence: TGTGCCAGCAGCATCGGGACAGGAGACTATGGCTACACCTTC. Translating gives CASSIGTGDYGYTF.

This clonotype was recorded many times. The CDR3 DNA sequence: TGTGCCAGCAGCTTCCCGGGGACAGGGAGCTCCTACGAGCAGTACTTC. It translates to CASSFPGTGSSYEQYF. The V gene is TRBV7-8, the J gene TRBJ2-7; 9 bases are shared with TRBD1. Trimming took 3 bases from V and 0 from J; bases not matched to a gene: 6. The germline V gene encodes CDR1 SGHVS and CDR2 FQNEAQ. The CDR3 has 16 amino acids.